This TCR beta chain was recovered during a study of blood T cell repertoires in COVID-19. Study in general: Nucleic acid was either cDNA or gDNA, and it came from T cells, B-cell-depleted T cells, or PBMCs.

Repertoires were generated with immunoSEQ multiplex PCR, while TCRdb's copy carries only in-frame clones and drops some. Found here are some 300,000 clones, 87% of them singletons; the top ten hold approximately 0.93%. Those who participated ranged in age from roughly 18 to 100 years and resided in approximately 26 US areas. Participants' reported clinical history set cohort assignment. What the recovered Cohort 3 donors had was two negative PCRs, clearance, or symptom resolution. CDR1 and CDR2 (germline): MDHEN, SYDVKM. V dropped 2 bases and J dropped 6; count of bases not matched to a gene: 1. The CDR3 is 13 amino acids.

The gene calls are TRBV28 and TRBJ1-2, with TRBD1 identical over 9 bases. The sequence derives from a young woman who had recovered from COVID-19. The specimen was PBMCs or T cells enriched from blood (not recorded which). CDR3 sequence: CASSLGTGNGYTF. CDR3 DNA sequence: TGTGCCAGCAGTTTAGGGACAGGGAATGGCTACACCTTC.